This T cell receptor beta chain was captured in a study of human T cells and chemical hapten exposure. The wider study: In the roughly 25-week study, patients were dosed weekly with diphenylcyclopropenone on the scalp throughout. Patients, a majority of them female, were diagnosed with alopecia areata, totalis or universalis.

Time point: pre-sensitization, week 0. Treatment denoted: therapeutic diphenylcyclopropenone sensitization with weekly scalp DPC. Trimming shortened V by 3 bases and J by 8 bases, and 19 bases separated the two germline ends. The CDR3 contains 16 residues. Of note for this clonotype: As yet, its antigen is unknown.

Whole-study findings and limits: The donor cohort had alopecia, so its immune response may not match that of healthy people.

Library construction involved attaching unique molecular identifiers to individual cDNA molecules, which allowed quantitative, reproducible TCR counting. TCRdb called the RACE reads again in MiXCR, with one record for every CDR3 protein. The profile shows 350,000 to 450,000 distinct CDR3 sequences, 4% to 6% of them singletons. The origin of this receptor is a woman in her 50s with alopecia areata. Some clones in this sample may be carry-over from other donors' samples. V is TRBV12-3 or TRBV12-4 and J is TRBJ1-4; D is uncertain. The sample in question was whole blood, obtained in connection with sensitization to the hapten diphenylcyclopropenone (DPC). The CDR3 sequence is CASSLVKSTLGEKLFF. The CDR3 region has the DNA TGTGCCAGCAGTTTGGTGAAAAGCACCCTGGGGGAAAAACTGTTTTTT.